The rows below give T cell receptor beta chains drawn from one sample of a study of T-cell reconstitution after alpha-beta-depleted transplantation in children. TCRdb analysed the PCR reads with MiXCR anew, one entry per CDR3 protein. This sample has around 800,000 distinct CDR3 sequences, with under 20% found just once. The sample in question was PBMCs, mostly from graft donor cells, obtained 360 days after TCRalphabeta/CD19-depleted stem cell transplant. These receptors were obtained from a male patient younger than 18 who had a stem cell transplant for acute lymphoblastic leukemia, so the T cells may come from the graft donor. The CDR3 runs from the conserved cysteine through the conserved F or W. A D gene is named only where the DNA matches it firmly. Clone sizes are given selectively: once, few, many, or a class where the clone is expanded.

V: TRBV20-1; J: TRBJ1-2; D: NA; size: NA; length: 14; CDR3: CSARVQGDLRSYTF; DNA: TGCAGTGCTAGAGTTCAGGGAGACCTTAGGAGCTACACCTTC
V: TRBV7-9; J: TRBJ2-2; D: NA; size: few; length: 14; CDR3: CASSFTFSTGELFF; DNA: TGTGCCAGCAGCTTTACCTTTAGCACCGGGGAGCTGTTTTTT
V: TRBV12-3/TRBV12-4; J: TRBJ2-1; D: TRBD1; size: NA; length: 16; CDR3: CASSFPSAGGLYEQFF; DNA: TGTGCCAGCAGTTTCCCTAGTGCAGGGGGCCTTTATGAGCAGTTCTTC
V: TRBV27; J: TRBJ2-1; D: NA; size: many; length: 14; CDR3: CASSFREMANEQFF; DNA: TGTGCCAGCAGTTTTCGGGAGATGGCCAATGAGCAGTTCTTC
V: TRBV12-3/TRBV12-4; J: TRBJ1-5; D: NA; size: NA; length: 14; CDR3: CASSYRRGNQPQHF; DNA: TGTGCCAGCAGCTACCGGAGGGGCAATCAGCCCCAGCATTTT
V: TRBV12-3/TRBV12-4; J: TRBJ2-4; D: TRBD2; size: NA; length: 17; CDR3: CASSPGERERSKNIQYF; DNA: TGTGCCAGCAGCCCCGGTGAGCGGGAGAGATCCAAAAACATTCAGTACTTC
V: TRBV29-1; J: TRBJ2-3; D: NA; size: NA; length: 13; CDR3: CSVSLEPTDTQYF; DNA: TGCAGCGTTTCCCTAGAACCCACAGATACGCAGTATTTT
V: TRBV29-1; J: TRBJ2-3; D: TRBD1; size: many; length: 13; CDR3: CSVSGQGYDTQYF; DNA: TGCAGCGTTTCCGGACAGGGCTACGATACGCAGTATTTT
V: TRBV7-2; J: TRBJ2-3; D: TRBD2; size: few; length: 16; CDR3: CASSPLTSGVTDTQYF; DNA: TGTGCCAGCAGCCCCCTAACTAGCGGGGTCACAGATACGCAGTATTTT
V: TRBV18; J: TRBJ2-7; D: NA; size: NA; length: 16; CDR3: CASSSPSTRMNYEQYF; DNA: TGTGCCAGCTCATCGCCTTCGACTAGAATGAACTACGAGCAGTACTTC
V: TRBV9; J: TRBJ2-3; D: NA; size: NA; length: 13; CDR3: CASSVESRGTQYF; DNA: TGTGCCAGCAGCGTTGAGTCTCGGGGTACGCAGTATTTT
V: TRBV5-1; J: TRBJ2-7; D: NA; size: few; length: 15; CDR3: CASSSGHLGFYEQYF; DNA: TGCGCCAGCAGCTCCGGCCACTTAGGGTTCTACGAGCAGTACTTC
V: TRBV6-1; J: TRBJ2-1; D: TRBD1; size: NA; length: 13; CDR3: CASRGQGANEQFF; DNA: TGTGCCAGCAGGGGACAGGGGGCCAATGAGCAGTTCTTC
V: TRBV4-1; J: TRBJ2-5; D: TRBD2; size: few; length: 17; CDR3: CASSQDQVAGAEETQYF; DNA: TGCGCCAGCAGCCAAGATCAGGTGGCGGGAGCGGAGGAGACCCAGTACTTC
V: TRBV20-1; J: TRBJ2-2; D: NA; size: NA; length: 12; CDR3: CSAGLRGGELFF; DNA: TGCAGTGCAGGACTCCGAGGCGGGGAGCTGTTTTTT
V: TRBV12-3/TRBV12-4; J: TRBJ1-2; D: NA; size: NA; length: 14; CDR3: CASKEVGANYGYTF; DNA: TGTGCCAGCAAAGAGGTCGGGGCGAACTATGGCTACACCTTC
V: TRBV29-1; J: TRBJ2-7; D: TRBD2; size: many; length: 16; CDR3: CSVVGVLAERAYEQYF; DNA: TGCAGCGTTGTGGGGGTCCTAGCGGAACGGGCCTACGAGCAGTACTTC
V: TRBV14; J: TRBJ2-7; D: NA; size: many; length: 16; CDR3: CASSQVGGRRAYEQYF; DNA: TGTGCCAGCAGCCAAGTAGGAGGACGGAGGGCCTACGAGCAGTACTTC
V: TRBV5-1; J: TRBJ1-2; D: NA; size: NA; length: 15; CDR3: CASSLTAGADYGYTF; DNA: TGCGCCAGCAGCCTGACTGCCGGGGCCGATTATGGCTACACCTTC
V: TRBV20-1; J: TRBJ2-1; D: TRBD2; size: NA; length: 13; CDR3: CSATGLAGGEQFF; DNA: TGCAGTGCAACCGGACTAGCGGGAGGTGAGCAGTTCTTC
V: TRBV4-1; J: TRBJ2-4; D: NA; size: NA; length: 15; CDR3: CASSQERYREAIQYF; DNA: TGCGCCAGCAGCCAAGAGAGGTACAGGGAAGCCATTCAGTACTTC
V: TRBV9; J: TRBJ2-2; D: TRBD2; size: many; length: 20; CDR3: CASSVDGLAGGGPNTGELFF; DNA: TGTGCCAGCAGCGTAGATGGACTAGCGGGAGGTGGCCCGAACACCGGGGAGCTGTTTTTT
V: TRBV5-5; J: TRBJ1-2; D: NA; size: few; length: 14; CDR3: CASSFWAEGHGYTF; DNA: TGTGCCAGCAGCTTTTGGGCTGAGGGCCATGGCTACACCTTC
V: TRBV11-1; J: TRBJ2-7; D: TRBD1; size: NA; length: 19; CDR3: CASRRWHPGQGALTYEQYF; DNA: TGTGCCAGCAGACGGTGGCACCCGGGACAGGGGGCGCTTACCTACGAGCAGTACTTC
V: TRBV6-5; J: TRBJ1-3; D: NA; size: many; length: 15; CDR3: CASSYFKGSGNTIYF; DNA: TGTGCCAGCAGTTACTTTAAGGGCTCTGGAAACACCATATATTTT
V: TRBV6-1; J: TRBJ1-2; D: NA; size: many; length: 14; CDR3: CASGEAGAKDGYTF; DNA: TGTGCCAGCGGGGAGGCGGGGGCGAAGGATGGCTACACCTTC
V: TRBV7-8; J: TRBJ2-1; D: TRBD2; size: NA; length: 17; CDR3: CASSLEVRGRPNSEQFF; DNA: TGTGCCAGCAGCTTAGAGGTACGCGGGAGGCCGAACAGTGAGCAGTTCTTC
V: TRBV6-1; J: TRBJ2-2; D: NA; size: many; length: 14; CDR3: CASSPTLVSGELFF; DNA: TGTGCCAGCAGCCCTACACTAGTTTCCGGGGAGCTGTTTTTT
V: TRBV5-8; J: TRBJ2-5; D: NA; size: NA; length: 14; CDR3: CASSLYGSTETQYF; DNA: TGTGCCAGCAGCTTGTATGGCAGTACGGAGACCCAGTACTTC
V: TRBV20-1; J: TRBJ1-4; D: TRBD1; size: many; length: 13; CDR3: CSARDRGLEKLFF; DNA: TGCAGTGCTAGGGACAGGGGGCTGGAAAAACTGTTTTTT
V: TRBV7-8; J: TRBJ2-1; D: TRBD1; size: few; length: 16; CDR3: CASSSEVTGGWHEQFF; DNA: TGTGCCAGCAGCTCTGAGGTCACAGGGGGCTGGCATGAGCAGTTCTTC
V: TRBV12-3/TRBV12-4; J: TRBJ2-7; D: NA; size: many; length: 15; CDR3: CASSSRTRLPYEQYF; DNA: TGTGCCAGCAGTTCCAGGACCCGGCTACCCTACGAGCAGTACTTC
V: TRBV25-1; J: TRBJ2-4; D: NA; size: NA; length: 13; CDR3: CASSGLTQNIQYF; DNA: TGTGCCAGCAGTGGACTTACCCAGAACATTCAGTACTTC
V: TRBV7-9; J: TRBJ2-3; D: NA; size: few; length: 18; CDR3: CASSKGVLRGQYTDTQYF; DNA: TGTGCCAGCAGCAAGGGGGTTCTCCGAGGACAGTACACAGATACGCAGTATTTT
V: TRBV24-1; J: TRBJ2-7; D: NA; size: few; length: 14; CDR3: CATSDSSASYEQYF; DNA: TGTGCCACCAGTGATTCTAGCGCCTCCTACGAGCAGTACTTC
V: TRBV5-1; J: TRBJ2-7; D: TRBD2; size: many; length: 15; CDR3: CASSLVGGSSYEQYF; DNA: TGCGCCAGCAGCTTGGTCGGCGGGAGCTCCTACGAGCAGTACTTC